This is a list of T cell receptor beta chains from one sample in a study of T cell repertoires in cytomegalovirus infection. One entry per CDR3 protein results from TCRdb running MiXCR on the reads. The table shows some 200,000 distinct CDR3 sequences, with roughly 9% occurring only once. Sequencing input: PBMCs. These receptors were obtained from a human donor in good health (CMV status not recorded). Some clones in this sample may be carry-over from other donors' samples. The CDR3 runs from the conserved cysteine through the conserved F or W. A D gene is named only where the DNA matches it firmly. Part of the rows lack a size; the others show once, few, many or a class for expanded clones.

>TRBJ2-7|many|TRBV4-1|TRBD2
CASSRRLAGVHEQYF
TGCGCCAGCAGCCGTCGACTAGCGGGAGTTCACGAGCAGTACTTC
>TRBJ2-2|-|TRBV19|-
CASRNTGELFF
TGTGCCAGCAGGAACACCGGGGAGCTGTTTTTT
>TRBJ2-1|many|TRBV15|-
CATSRDRLGPSYNEQFF
TGTGCCACCAGCAGAGATAGGCTCGGACCCTCCTACAATGAGCAGTTCTTC
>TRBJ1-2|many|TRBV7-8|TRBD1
CASSVDRGQGYTF
TGTGCCAGCAGCGTAGACAGGGGGCAGGGCTACACCTTC
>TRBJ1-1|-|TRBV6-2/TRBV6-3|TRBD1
CASRQGLTEAFF
TGTGCCAGCCGACAGGGTCTCACTGAAGCTTTCTTT
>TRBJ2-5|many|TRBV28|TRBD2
CASSPPPAGVKETQYF
TGTGCCAGCAGTCCCCCGCCGGCGGGAGTAAAAGAGACCCAGTACTTC
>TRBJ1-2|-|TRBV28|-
CASTPLPMGSAGYTF
TGTGCCAGCACACCACTCCCGATGGGTAGTGCGGGCTACACCTTC
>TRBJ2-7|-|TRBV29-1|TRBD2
CSVLGLAGDEQYF
TGCAGCGTTCTCGGACTAGCGGGAGACGAGCAGTACTTC
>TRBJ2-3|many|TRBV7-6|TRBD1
CASSTQGALSSTDTQYF
TGTGCCAGCAGCACACAGGGGGCCCTGTCTAGCACAGATACGCAGTATTTT
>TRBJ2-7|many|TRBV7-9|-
CASSPRDGAYEQYF
TGTGCCAGCAGCCCCCGGGACGGTGCCTACGAGCAGTACTTC
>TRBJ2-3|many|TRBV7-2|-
CASSLVSAASTDTQYF
TGTGCCAGCAGCTTAGTATCGGCAGCGAGCACAGATACGCAGTATTTT
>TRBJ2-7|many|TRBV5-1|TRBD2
CASSLSGRDYEQYF
TGCGCCAGCAGCTTGAGCGGGAGGGACTACGAGCAGTACTTC
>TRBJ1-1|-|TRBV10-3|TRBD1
CAISSDRGWSEAFF
TGTGCCATCAGTTCGGACAGGGGCTGGAGTGAAGCTTTCTTT
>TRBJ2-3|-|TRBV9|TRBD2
CASSVGGRGADTQYF
TGTGCCAGCAGCGTAGGGGGGAGGGGTGCAGATACGCAGTATTTT
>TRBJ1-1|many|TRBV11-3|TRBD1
CASSFRQGEEAFF
TGTGCCAGCAGCTTTAGACAGGGAGAAGAAGCTTTCTTT
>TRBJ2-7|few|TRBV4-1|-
CASSQDLGGIYEQYF
TGCGCCAGCAGCCAAGATCTAGGGGGGATCTACGAGCAGTACTTC
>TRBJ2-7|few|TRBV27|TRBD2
CASSLLPATSGWYF
TGTGCCAGCAGTTTATTACCTGCGACTAGCGGGTGGTACTTC
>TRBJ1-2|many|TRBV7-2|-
CANQRDQDPNYGYTF
TGTGCCAACCAGAGAGATCAGGATCCGAACTATGGCTACACCTTC
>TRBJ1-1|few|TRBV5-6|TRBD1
CASSAGTVEAFF
TGTGCCAGCAGCGCGGGGACAGTTGAAGCTTTCTTT
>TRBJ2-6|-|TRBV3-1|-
CASTLNSGANVLTF
TGTGCCAGCACCTTGAACTCTGGGGCCAACGTCCTGACTTTC
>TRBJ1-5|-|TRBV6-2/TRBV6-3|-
CASSSRGAWQPQHF
TGTGCCAGCAGTTCCCGGGGGGCTTGGCAGCCCCAGCATTTT
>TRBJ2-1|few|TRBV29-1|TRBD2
CSVNGLADYNEQFF
TGCAGCGTTAACGGACTAGCAGACTACAATGAGCAGTTCTTC
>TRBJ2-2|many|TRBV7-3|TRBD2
CASSFGSGTITGELFF
TGTGCCAGCAGCTTTGGTAGCGGGACCATCACCGGGGAGCTGTTTTTT
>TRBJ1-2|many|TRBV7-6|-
CASRSGTADRYTF
TGTGCCAGCAGGAGCGGGACGGCCGACCGCTACACCTTC
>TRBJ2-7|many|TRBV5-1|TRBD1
CASSLQGGDSLYF
TGCGCCAGCAGCTTGCAAGGGGGCGATTCCTTGTACTTC
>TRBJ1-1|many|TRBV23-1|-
CANREWAFF
TGCGCCAACCGGGAATGGGCTTTCTTT
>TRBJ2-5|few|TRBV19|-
CASSSLDSPYQETQYF
TGTGCCAGTAGTTCGTTGGACAGCCCGTACCAAGAGACCCAGTACTTC
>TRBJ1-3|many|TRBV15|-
CATSREGYGNTIYF
TGTGCCACCAGCAGAGAGGGATACGGAAACACCATATATTTT
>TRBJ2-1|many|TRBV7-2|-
CASSLYYEQFF
TGTGCCAGCAGCTTATATTATGAGCAGTTCTTC
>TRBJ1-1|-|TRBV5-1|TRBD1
CASSPGPDRVDTEAFF
TGCGCCAGCAGCCCAGGACCGGACAGGGTTGACACTGAAGCTTTCTTT
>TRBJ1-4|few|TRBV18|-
CASSPLRTNEKLFF
TGTGCCAGCTCACCACTGAGGACCAATGAAAAACTGTTTTTT
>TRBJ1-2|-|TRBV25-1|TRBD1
CASTGTGIGYTF
TGTGCCAGCACTGGGACAGGGATTGGCTACACCTTC
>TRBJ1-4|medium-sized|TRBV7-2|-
CASSQQATNEKLFF
TGTGCCAGCAGCCAACAGGCAACTAATGAAAAACTGTTTTTT
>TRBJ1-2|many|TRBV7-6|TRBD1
CASSLGGQVGF
TGTGCCAGCAGCTTGGGGGGACAGGTGGGCTTC
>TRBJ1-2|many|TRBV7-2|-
CASSLAPGQIYGYTF
TGTGCCAGCAGCTTAGCCCCCGGGCAGATCTATGGCTACACCTTC
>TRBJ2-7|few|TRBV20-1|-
CSARGTVDYEQYF
TGCAGTGCTAGAGGGACCGTAGACTACGAGCAGTACTTC
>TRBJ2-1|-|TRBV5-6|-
CASSLEISGYNEQFF
TGTGCCAGCAGCTTGGAAATTAGCGGCTACAATGAGCAGTTCTTC
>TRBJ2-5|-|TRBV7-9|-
CASSTPDPETQYF
TGTGCCAGCAGCACCCCCGACCCAGAGACCCAGTACTTC
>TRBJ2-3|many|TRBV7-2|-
CASSPGRGVGTQYF
TGTGCCAGCAGCCCCGGCAGGGGGGTTGGTACGCAGTATTTT
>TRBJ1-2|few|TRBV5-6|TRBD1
CASSTTGGGGYTF
TGTGCCAGCAGCACCACAGGGGGCGGTGGCTACACCTTC
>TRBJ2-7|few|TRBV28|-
CASTPGSGSMSYEQYF
TGTGCCAGCACCCCGGGTAGTGGGTCAATGTCCTACGAGCAGTACTTC
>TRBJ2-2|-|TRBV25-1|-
CASSWGTGSNTGELFF
TGTGCCAGCAGTTGGGGCACAGGGTCGAACACCGGGGAGCTGTTTTTT
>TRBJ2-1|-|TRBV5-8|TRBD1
CASSLDTGTGGNEQFF
TGTGCCAGCAGCTTAGATACCGGGACAGGGGGCAATGAGCAGTTCTTC
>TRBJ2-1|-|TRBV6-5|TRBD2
CASTRGAGGPGEQFF
TGTGCCAGCACCCGAGGAGCGGGGGGACCGGGTGAGCAGTTCTTC
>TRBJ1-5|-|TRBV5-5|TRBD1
CASSLTTGSSNQPQHF
TGTGCCAGCAGCTTAACGACAGGGTCAAGCAATCAGCCCCAGCATTTT
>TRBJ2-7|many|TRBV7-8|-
CASSLVLREGSYEQYF
TGTGCCAGCAGCCTGGTGTTGCGGGAAGGCTCCTACGAGCAGTACTTC
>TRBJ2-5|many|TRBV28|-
CASSFTLEGNRKETQYF
TGTGCCAGCAGTTTCACCCTAGAAGGTAACAGGAAGGAGACCCAGTACTTC
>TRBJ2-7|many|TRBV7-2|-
CASNLEGYEQYF
TGTGCCAGCAACTTAGAGGGCTACGAGCAGTACTTC
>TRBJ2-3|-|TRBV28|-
CASSLGGPKGKYF
TGTGCCAGCAGCCTCGGGGGACCAAAAGGGAAGTATTTT
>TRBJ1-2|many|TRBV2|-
CASGAGTAAQGYTF
TGTGCCAGCGGAGCCGGGACCGCTGCTCAGGGCTACACCTTC
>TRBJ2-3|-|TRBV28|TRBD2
CASSTGTSGRTTLLTDTQYF
TGTGCCAGCAGTACCGGGACTAGCGGAAGGACGACGTTACTCACAGATACGCAGTATTTT
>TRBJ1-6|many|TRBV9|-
CASSRDGNYNSPLHF
TGTGCCAGCAGCCGGGACGGAAACTATAATTCACCCCTCCACTTT
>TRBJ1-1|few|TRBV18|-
CASSRGDTEAFF
TGTGCCAGCTCGCGAGGAGACACTGAAGCTTTCTTT